This record concerns one T cell receptor beta chain sequence. The specificity of this receptor is unknown. No much larger clone exists at a distance of one base, and base qualities are not known. These data originate in a study of technical replicates of blood from a few donors (dated by TCRdb to the late 2010s). The library relied on the immunoSEQ multiplex PCR assay. In TCRdb, the immuneACCESS table is reduced to in-frame sequences with V and J assigned. These tables do not hold every clone; where another copy was compared, an unresolved V gene accounts for under half, and the others remain unexplained. The sample table holds about 100,000 clones, of which 90% to 96% were seen once. The ten most abundant clones make up about 0.21% of the sample. The CDR3 runs 14 residues from the cysteine to the phenylalanine. The kept DNA is CDR3 alone, 42 bases in frame from the first base. Trimmed from V: 5 bases; trimmed from J: 3 bases; junction bases lacking a gene match: 7. The germline V gene (reference sequence) sets CDR1 to MNHEY and CDR2 to SMNVEV.

This chain is built from TRBV27 and TRBJ2-7; 7 central nucleotides agree with TRBD2. This TCR was recovered from a human donor in good health. The source material was T cells isolated from PBMCs. Here the CDR3 is given as CASSPAGTYYEQYF. The nucleotide sequence is TGTGCCAGCAGTCCAGCGGGGACCTACTACGAGCAGTACTTC.